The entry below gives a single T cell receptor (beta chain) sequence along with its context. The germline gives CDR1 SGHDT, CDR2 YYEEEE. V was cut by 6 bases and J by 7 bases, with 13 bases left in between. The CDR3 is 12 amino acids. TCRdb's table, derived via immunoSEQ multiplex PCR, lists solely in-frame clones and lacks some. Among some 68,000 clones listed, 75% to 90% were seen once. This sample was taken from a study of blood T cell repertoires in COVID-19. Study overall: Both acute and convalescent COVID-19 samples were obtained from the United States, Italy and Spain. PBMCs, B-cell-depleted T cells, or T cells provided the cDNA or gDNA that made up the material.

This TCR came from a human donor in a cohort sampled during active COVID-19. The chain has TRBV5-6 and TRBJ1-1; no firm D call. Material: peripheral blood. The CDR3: CASKREGFEAFF. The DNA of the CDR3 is TGTGCCAGCAAGCGTGAGGGATTTGAAGCTTTCTTT.